This T cell receptor beta chain was identified in a study of PD-1 blockade in classical Hodgkin lymphoma. Time point here: cycle 4 day 1 (C4D1), after about 6 weeks of nivolumab. Each of the patients experienced relapse following autologous stem cell transplantation, and their brentuximab vedotin exposure differed. Assay: immunoSEQ multiplex PCR; the TCRdb copy retains only in-frame clones and omits some. This sample yields 16,000 or so clones, of which roughly 80% are seen a single time; about 14% belongs to the top ten. J gave up 8 bases and V 6 bases, and 12 bases lay outside the gene matches. The CDR3 is 15 residues long. CDR1 is SNHLY, CDR2 FYNNEI, per germline.

The clonotype originates from a human donor with classical Hodgkin lymphoma. The chain recombines TRBV2 with TRBJ2-1, with 8 bases identical to TRBD1. This specimen was peripheral blood mononuclear cells (PBMCs), taken before the fourth cycle of nivolumab. In nucleotides, the CDR3 is TGTGCCAGCAGCCTTAATGGACAGGGTGGGGATGAGCAGTTCTTC. Amino acid sequence: CASSLNGQGGDEQFF. Based on the CDR3 plus reference TRBV2 and TRBJ2-1, the full variable domain is EPEVTQTPSHQVTQMGQEVILRCVPISNHLYFYWYRQILGQKVEFLVSFYNNEISEKSEIFDDQFSVERPDGSNFTLKIRSTKLEDSAMYFCASSLNGQGGDEQFFGPGTRLTVL.